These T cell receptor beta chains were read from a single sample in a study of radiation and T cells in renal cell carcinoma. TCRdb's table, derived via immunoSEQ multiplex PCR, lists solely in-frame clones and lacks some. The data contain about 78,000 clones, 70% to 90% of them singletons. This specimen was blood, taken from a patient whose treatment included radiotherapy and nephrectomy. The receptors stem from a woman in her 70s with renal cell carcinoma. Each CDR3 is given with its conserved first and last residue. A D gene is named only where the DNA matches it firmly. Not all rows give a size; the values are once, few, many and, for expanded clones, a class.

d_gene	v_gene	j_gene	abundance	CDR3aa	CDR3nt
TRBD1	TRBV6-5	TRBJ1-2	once	CASSRQGSGGYTF	TGTGCCAGCAGCCGACAGGGGTCTGGTGGCTACACCTTC
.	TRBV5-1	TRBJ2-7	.	CASSLDGSDWEQYF	TGCGCCAGCAGCTTGGATGGGAGCGATTGGGAGCAGTACTTC
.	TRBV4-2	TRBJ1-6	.	CASSLSGRGSPLHF	TGTGCCAGCAGCCTATCAGGGAGAGGGTCACCCCTCCACTTT
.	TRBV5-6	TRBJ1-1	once	CASSLVTLEAFF	TGTGCCAGCAGCTTGGTAACACTTGAAGCTTTCTTT
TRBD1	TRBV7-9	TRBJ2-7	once	CASSLGGGSGEQYF	TGTGCCAGCAGCTTAGGAGGGGGCTCTGGCGAGCAGTACTTC
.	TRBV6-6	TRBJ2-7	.	CASTGLNEQYF	TGTGCCAGCACCGGCCTTAACGAGCAGTACTTC
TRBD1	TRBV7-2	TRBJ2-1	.	CASSANRGGQFF	TGTGCCAGCAGCGCCAACAGGGGCGGCCAGTTCTTC
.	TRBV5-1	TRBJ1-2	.	CASSLSGENYGYTF	TGCGCCAGCAGCTTGTCTGGCGAGAACTATGGCTACACCTTC
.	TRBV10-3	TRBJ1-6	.	CAISGGQNGSPLHF	TGTGCCATCAGTGGAGGACAGAACGGTTCACCCCTCCACTTT
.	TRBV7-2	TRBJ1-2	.	CASSLAGGNGYTF	TGTGCCAGCAGCTTAGCCGGGGGCAACGGCTACACCTTC
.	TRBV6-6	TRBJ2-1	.	CASRARGGVVEQFF	TGTGCCAGCAGAGCCCGGGGCGGGGTCGTTGAGCAGTTCTTC
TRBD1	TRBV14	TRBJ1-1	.	CASSNRGGESFF	TGTGCCAGCAGCAACAGGGGAGGGGAATCTTTCTTT
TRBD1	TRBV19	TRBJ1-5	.	CASSIEWADRENQPQHF	TGTGCCAGTAGTATAGAGTGGGCCGACAGGGAAAATCAGCCCCAGCATTTT
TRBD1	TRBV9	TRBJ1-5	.	CASSVDGDRDQPQHF	TGTGCCAGCAGCGTTGACGGGGACAGGGATCAGCCCCAGCATTTT
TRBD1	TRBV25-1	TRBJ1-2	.	CASSEMGQSYGYTF	TGTGCCAGCAGTGAAATGGGACAGTCCTATGGCTACACCTTC
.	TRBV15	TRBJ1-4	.	CATSRELTNEKLFF	TGTGCCACCAGCAGAGAACTAACTAATGAAAAACTGTTTTTT
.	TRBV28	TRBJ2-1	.	CASSFPKTESSYNEQFF	TGTGCCAGCAGTTTCCCCAAGACGGAGAGCTCCTACAATGAGCAGTTCTTC
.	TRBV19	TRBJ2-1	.	CASSNRVDEQFF	TGTGCCAGTAGTAACAGGGTAGATGAGCAGTTCTTC
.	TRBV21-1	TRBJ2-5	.	CASSKLARGPWGGETQYF	TGTGCCAGCAGCAAACTAGCCCGGGGGCCCTGGGGGGGAGAGACCCAGTACTTC
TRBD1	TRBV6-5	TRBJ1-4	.	CASSYTTGGGKKLFF	TGTGCCAGCAGTTACACAACAGGGGGGGGTAAAAAACTGTTTTTT
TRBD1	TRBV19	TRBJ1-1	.	CASSITGARGEAFF	TGTGCCAGTAGTATCACAGGGGCGAGGGGTGAAGCTTTCTTT
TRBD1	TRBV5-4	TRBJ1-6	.	CASSLEGGAYSPLHF	TGTGCCAGCAGCTTGGAAGGGGGCGCTTATTCACCCCTCCACTTT
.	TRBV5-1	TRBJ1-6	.	CASSSGGNNSPLHF	TGCGCCAGCAGTTCCGGGGGAAATAATTCACCCCTCCACTTT
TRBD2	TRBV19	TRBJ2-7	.	CASSTGTSGGGSSYEQYF	TGTGCCAGTAGTACCGGGACTAGCGGGGGCGGGAGCTCCTACGAGCAGTACTTC
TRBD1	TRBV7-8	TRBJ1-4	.	CASNPGQGANEKLFF	TGTGCCAGCAACCCAGGACAGGGGGCTAATGAAAAACTGTTTTTT
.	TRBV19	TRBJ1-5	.	CASSIGSGAQPQHF	TGTGCCAGTAGTATAGGAAGTGGGGCTCAGCCCCAGCATTTT
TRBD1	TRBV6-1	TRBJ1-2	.	CASSERTGVRGYTF	TGTGCCAGCAGTGAAAGGACAGGGGTGCGGGGCTACACCTTC
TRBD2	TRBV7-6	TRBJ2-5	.	CASNRLADQETQYF	TGTGCCAGCAACCGACTAGCCGACCAAGAGACCCAGTACTTC
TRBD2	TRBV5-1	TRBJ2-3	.	CASSLLTSGTDTQYF	TGCGCCAGCAGCTTGTTGACTAGCGGCACAGATACGCAGTATTTT
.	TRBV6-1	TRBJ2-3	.	CASREGAYTDTQYF	TGTGCCAGCAGGGAAGGGGCGTACACAGATACGCAGTATTTT
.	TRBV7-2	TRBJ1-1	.	CASSLRDTEAFF	TGTGCCAGCAGCTTGAGGGACACTGAAGCTTTCTTT
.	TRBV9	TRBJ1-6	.	CASSVDVRGSYNSPLHF	TGTGCCAGCAGCGTAGACGTCAGGGGCTCCTATAATTCACCCCTCCACTTT
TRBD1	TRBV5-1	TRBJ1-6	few	CASSLSLGQAKDSPLHF	TGCGCCAGCAGCTTGAGTCTAGGACAGGCTAAGGATTCACCCCTCCACTTT
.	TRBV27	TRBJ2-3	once	CASKRHHNTDTQYF	TGTGCCAGCAAACGCCATCATAACACAGATACGCAGTATTTT
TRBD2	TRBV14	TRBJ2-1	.	CASSQEAGRGNEQFF	TGTGCCAGCAGCCAAGAGGCGGGGAGGGGCAATGAGCAGTTCTTC
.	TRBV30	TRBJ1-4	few	CAWSVWGPNEKLFF	TGTGCCTGGAGTGTCTGGGGACCAAATGAAAAACTGTTTTTT
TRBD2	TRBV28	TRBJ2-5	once	CASSLVAGGQGTQYF	TGTGCCAGCAGTTTGGTAGCGGGGGGCCAGGGGACCCAGTACTTC
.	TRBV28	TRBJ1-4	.	CASSFGGRDEKLFF	TGTGCCAGCAGTTTCGGGGGGCGCGATGAAAAACTGTTTTTT
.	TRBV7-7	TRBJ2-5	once	CASNSGVSQETQYF	TGTGCTAGCAACTCGGGGGTTTCCCAAGAGACCCAGTACTTC
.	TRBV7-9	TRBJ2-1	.	CASSRSRDEQFF	TGTGCCAGCAGCCGTAGTCGGGATGAGCAGTTCTTC
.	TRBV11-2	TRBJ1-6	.	CASSFQNSLRTLHF	TGTGCCAGCAGCTTCCAGAACAGCCTGAGAACCCTCCACTTT
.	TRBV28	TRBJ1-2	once	CASRAGVYGYTF	TGTGCCAGCCGGGCGGGGGTCTATGGCTACACCTTC
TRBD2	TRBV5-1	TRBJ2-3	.	CASSPGRIAGGTDTQYF	TGCGCCAGCAGCCCGGGGAGGATAGCGGGGGGCACAGATACGCAGTATTTT
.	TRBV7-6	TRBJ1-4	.	CASGLGVTNEKLFF	TGTGCCAGCGGCCTTGGGGTGACTAATGAAAAACTGTTTTTT
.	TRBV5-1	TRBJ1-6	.	CASSLGTDHSPLHF	TGCGCCAGCAGCTTGGGCACGGATCATTCACCCCTCCACTTT
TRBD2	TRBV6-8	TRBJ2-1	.	CASSYCDGGGNSYNEQFF	TGTGCCAGCAGTTACTGTGACGGGGGGGGAAACTCCTACAATGAGCAGTTCTTC
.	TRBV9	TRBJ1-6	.	CASSVDDGSRSPLHF	TGTGCCAGCAGCGTAGATGACGGCTCACGCTCACCCCTCCACTTT
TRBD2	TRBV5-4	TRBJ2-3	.	CASSTRLAYSTDTQYF	TGTGCCAGCAGCACGCGACTAGCGTATAGCACAGATACGCAGTATTTT
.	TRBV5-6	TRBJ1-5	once	CASSLGLYSNQPQHF	TGTGCCAGCAGCTTGGGACTTTATAGCAATCAGCCCCAGCATTTT
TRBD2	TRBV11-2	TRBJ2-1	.	CASSLSLSRGTSSYNEQFF	TGTGCCAGCAGCTTATCTCTGAGTCGAGGGACTAGCTCCTACAATGAGCAGTTCTTC
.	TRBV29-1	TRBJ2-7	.	CSVEGGAYEQYF	TGCAGCGTTGAGGGCGGTGCCTACGAGCAGTACTTC